A few counts support the clone carrying this T cell receptor (beta chain). Its antigen remains unidentified. The data stem from a study of identical twins. Study-level findings and limits: With beta out-of-frame sequences, excess sharing by twins was weaker. Twin-shared out-of-frame alpha sequences showed excess low generation probability. Partly confounded zero-insertion analyses could result from invariant MAIT and iNKT cells.

In TCRdb, the 5' RACE reads were re-called with MiXCR into one record per CDR3 protein. Of nearly 900,000 distinct CDR3 sequences listed, 9% to 15% are singletons. These same data were also listed under a study on yellow fever vaccine responses in identical twins. That report notes: As reported, the vaccine T cell response of twins seemed partly convergent and partly personalized.

The sequence was obtained from a woman under 30 in good health. Sequencing was performed on PBMCs.

Written as DNA, the CDR3 is TGCGCCAGCAGCTCCTCCGGGACTAGGAGCACAGATACGCAGTATTTT. It specifies CASSSSGTRSTDTQYF. The chain is built from TRBV5-1 and TRBJ2-3; 8 positions agree with TRBD2. V lost 3 bases, J lost 0 bases, and 6 bases stayed unmatched. The germline CDR1 and CDR2 sequences are SGHRS and YFSETQ. CDR3 length: 16 amino acids.